Sequencing of this T cell receptor (beta chain) was carried out in a study of shared clonotypes between healthy human individuals. Turning to the study itself: Each donor contributed plates that comprised three CD4 naive, three CD4 memory, two CD8 naive and one CD8 memory.

Concerning this clone itself: The antigen is undetermined.

This CDR3 comprises 14 residues. Germline V gene lookup returns CDR1 GTSNPN and CDR2 SVGIG (reference sequence). The V end lost 5 bases, the J end lost 4 bases, and 17 bases lay between the germline ends. Study-wide points: Naive subsets usually exceeded memory subsets in estimated richness.

Authors' analysis steps: ImmunoSEQ sequences covered only the junction and lacked quality scores; filtering therefore differed. Clones were read by immunoSEQ multiplex PCR, and TCRdb kept only the in-frame ones, dropping some. The DNA gave D and trimming, while V, J and clone size come from that table. The sample carries about 1,500,000 clones, more than 95% recorded once. This clonotype was sampled from a man younger than 45 in good health. Sequences were obtained from naive CD4+ T cells sorted from blood. The subset here: CD45RA+ positively selected. V gene TRBV30 combines with J gene TRBJ1-2; D is perhaps TRBD1 (5 bases). The CDR3 loop is CAWERQNQPYGYTF. In DNA form, the CDR3 reads TGTGCCTGGGAAAGACAGAATCAACCCTATGGCTACACCTTC.